Listed below are T cell receptor beta chains from one sample, sequenced in a study of somatic mutations in cytotoxic T cells in rheumatoid arthritis. Assay: immunoSEQ multiplex PCR; the TCRdb copy retains only in-frame clones and omits some. The data hold about 18,000 clones, with around 80% observed a single time. Sequencing was done on a sample of CD8+ T cells sorted from blood. The receptors originated from an adult with rheumatoid arthritis. Both conserved end residues are part of each CDR3. Fields, in order: D gene, V gene, clone size, J gene, CDR3 DNA, CDR3 protein. A D gene is named only where the DNA matches it firmly. Only some rows state a clone size, as once, few, many or a class for expanded clones.

>.|TRBV29-1|.|TRBJ2-5
TGCAGCGTTGAGATGCGGTCAGCACTACAAGAGACCCAGTACTTC
CSVEMRSALQETQYF
>TRBD2|TRBV5-8|.|TRBJ2-1
TGTGCCAGCAGCTCTACTAGCGGTCATGAGCAGTTCTTC
CASSSTSGHEQFF
>.|TRBV27|.|TRBJ1-2
TGTGCCAGCAGTTCGAGAGTTCCCTATGGCTACACCTTC
CASSSRVPYGYTF
>.|TRBV11-3|.|TRBJ1-2
TGTGCCAGCAGCTTTCCGGAACAGCCCTCCTATGGCTACACCTTC
CASSFPEQPSYGYTF
>.|TRBV2|.|TRBJ2-7
TGTGCCAGCAGTGAATTTGGGGGCCTAACCTACGAGCAGTACTTC
CASSEFGGLTYEQYF
>.|TRBV5-6|.|TRBJ1-1
TGTGCCAGCAGCACCGGAGTCACTGAAGCTTTCTTT
CASSTGVTEAFF
>.|TRBV6-6|few|TRBJ1-5
TGTGCCAGCAGTTACGCGGACAGACTCGAGCCCCAGCATTTT
CASSYADRLEPQHF
>.|TRBV15|.|TRBJ1-1
TGTGCCACCAGCGACGGGGAGGCTGAAGCTTTCTTT
CATSDGEAEAFF
>.|TRBV7-6|.|TRBJ1-5
TGTGCCAGCAGCTTTGGGGGCAATCAGCCCCAGCATTTT
CASSFGGNQPQHF
>TRBD1|TRBV2|once|TRBJ1-1
TGTGCCGGAAAAGAGGACAGGATGAACACTGAAGCTTTCTTT
CAGKEDRMNTEAFF
>.|TRBV28|.|TRBJ2-5
TGTGCCAGCAGACGTCAGGGGTACCAAGAGACCCAGTACTTC
CASRRQGYQETQYF
>TRBD1|TRBV6-1|.|TRBJ1-5
TGTGCCTCTGAGGGAGACAGGGTGCGACAGCCCCAGCATTTT
CASEGDRVRQPQHF
>.|TRBV9|few|TRBJ2-3
TGTGCCAGCAGCGTAGAGAACTTCTTCACAGATACGCAGTATTTT
CASSVENFFTDTQYF
>.|TRBV5-6|.|TRBJ1-4
TGTGCCAGCAGCCACATTGCAACTAATGAAAAACTGTTTTTT
CASSHIATNEKLFF
>.|TRBV10-3|.|TRBJ2-7
TGTGCCATCTCCCCGTTAAACCGAGGCGAGCAGTACTTC
CAISPLNRGEQYF
>.|TRBV2|few|TRBJ2-2
TGTGCCAGCAGTGGTGGGACACTCAGCACCGGGGAGCTGTTTTTT
CASSGGTLSTGELFF
>.|TRBV27|.|TRBJ2-1
TGTGCCAGCAGCTATATGGGACCTAGCTCCTACAATGAGCAGTTCTTC
CASSYMGPSSYNEQFF
>TRBD2|TRBV28|.|TRBJ2-1
TGTGCCAGCAGTACACTTAGCGGGAGCGATGAGCAGTTCTTC
CASSTLSGSDEQFF
>.|TRBV14|.|TRBJ2-1
TGTGCCAGCAGCCCCTCAAACCGGCGAAATGAGCAGTTCTTC
CASSPSNRRNEQFF
>.|TRBV7-2|once|TRBJ2-7
TGTGCCAGCAGCCAAACGGAGGTTTACGAGCAGTACTTC
CASSQTEVYEQYF
>.|TRBV6-1|.|TRBJ2-5
TGTGCCAGCGGCTTTGACCAAGAGACCCAGTACTTC
CASGFDQETQYF
>TRBD2|TRBV28|.|TRBJ2-7
TGTGCCAGCAGTTTATCGTCCGGGGGGACCCCCTACGAGCAGTACTTC
CASSLSSGGTPYEQYF
>TRBD2|TRBV11-3|.|TRBJ2-1
TGTGCCAGCAGCTCACTAGCGGGAGGGCAAGACGAGCAGTTCTTC
CASSSLAGGQDEQFF
>.|TRBV12-5|.|TRBJ1-1
TGTGCTAGTGGTTTGATATCGAGGGAAGCCTCTTGGCAGAACACTGAAGCTTTCTTT
CASGLISREASWQNTEAFF
>TRBD2|TRBV27|.|TRBJ2-7
TGTGCCACCCTAATCCGACTAGCGGGTGGGAATGAGCAGTACTTC
CATLIRLAGGNEQYF
>TRBD2|TRBV6-6|.|TRBJ2-1
TGTGCCAGCAGTTACTCCGAGTTAGCGGGGGACAATGAGCAGTTCTTC
CASSYSELAGDNEQFF
>.|TRBV4-2|.|TRBJ2-1
TGTGCCAGCAGCCAAGATCCGGGTTCCTACAATGAGCAGTTCTTC
CASSQDPGSYNEQFF
>TRBD2|TRBV19|.|TRBJ2-5
TGTGCCAGTAAGGGTCAAGTAGCGGGGGGCATAGAGACCCAGTACTTC
CASKGQVAGGIETQYF